Described below is a single T cell receptor beta chain sequence and its context. Its cognate antigen has yet to be identified. No base-level quality is on record; no much larger clone is a single base apart. The entry originates in a study of T cells in Graves' hyperthyroidism and ophthalmopathy (dated by TCRdb to between 2018 and 2021). Study-wide context: Peripheral blood was sampled at the time of initial diagnosis, prior to any treatment. A discovery cohort of about a hundred patients, 43 with Graves' ophthalmopathy and 55 to 60 with stable Graves' hyperthyroidism, was used to find distinguishing TCR V-J signatures. Prospective prediction of ophthalmopathy was tested in an independent validation cohort of 18 to 20 hyperthyroidism patients and roughly 16 patients who later progressed to ophthalmopathy. For training and testing, the roughly 97 patients in the discovery cohort were randomly divided in a 7:3 ratio. In about 6 Graves' hyperthyroidism patients, the study also compared T-cell repertoires from thyroid tissue with T-cell repertoires from blood. Following sampling, methimazole starting at 30 mg daily was given to hyperthyroidism patients, and high-dose intravenous methylprednisolone was given to ophthalmopathy patients. According to the paper, TCR Vbeta CDR3 sequencing was carried out on over 130 peripheral blood samples, which came from fewer than 50 ophthalmopathy, around 74 hyperthyroidism and about 17 progressor patients. The study at large found these results: Ophthalmopathy was separated from stable hyperthyroidism by a 13 V-J signature model, with around 88% sensitivity and about 84% specificity obtained in cross-validation and 80%/75% obtained in testing. Most expanded thyroid clonotypes (frequency above 0.001) were also found in blood, which suggests that blood repertoires may mirror thyroid immune responses. Sample size was not statistically predetermined, and blinding of investigators to group allocation was not performed. In validation, the model predicted progression to ophthalmopathy with approximately 69% sensitivity and over 72% specificity, a median of 6.5 months before onset.

In the ophthalmopathy patients, disease was moderately to severely active, with a Clinical Activity Score of 3 or more, a NOSPECS grade of 4 or more, and a duration of less than 3 months. The study excluded patients with uncontrolled infections, other autoimmune diseases, pregnancy or lactation. Diagnoses were based on clinical symptoms, serum thyroxine and TRAb, thyroid ultrasound and orbital computed tomography. PBMCs were isolated from about 9.1 ml of fresh peripheral blood by Ficoll-Paque density gradient centrifugation. Total RNA was extracted using Trizol reagent, and RNA quality was assessed on an Agilent 2100 Bioanalyzer. The TCR beta CDR3 regions were amplified from the RNA transcripts. The TCR CDR3 was subjected to a first round of RT-PCR using the HTBI primer set and the Qiagen OneStep RT-PCR kit. The libraries were constructed in a second round of multiplex PCR and then size-selected and purified. Sequencing of the libraries was done on an Illumina HiSeq2000 using paired-end 100 bp reads. The source study handled its data this way. SOAPnuke was used to process the raw data, throwing out any read that contained adapters or uncalled bases, had a mean Phred below 15, or lacked an exact constant-primer or identifier match. COPE v1.2.5 was used to merge the high-quality paired reads, and each unique nucleotide sequence was defined as a clonotype. MiTCR v1.1 was used to align clonotypes to the IMGT TRBV, TRBD and TRBJ reference segments. Analysis was restricted to V-J combinations with a frequency above 0.0001, which covered roughly 99% of repertoires. A TCS score was defined as the ratio of F50 (clonal expansion) to E x V (chaos), with BLOSUM62-based TCRdist applied between CDR3 peptides within each V-J. Welch's t-statistics and random forest reduced several hundred V-J features to about 12, which were used in a naive Bayes classifier (R e1071). TCRdb handled the public reads itself, with Q25 trimming in fastp and clone calling in MiXCR, and kept productive beta chains. Each entry merges the rows of one CDR3 protein and shows their most common DNA and genes. The V and J calls reflect TCRdb's pipeline rather than the authors' work. The sample data list hundreds of thousands of distinct CDR3 sequences, and 15% to 20% of these were observed just once. The ten largest make up about 40% of the sample.

The CDR3 has 13 amino acids, counting the end cysteine and phenylalanine. Only the CDR3 region is kept as DNA, spanning 39 bases read in frame from base 1. Via the germline V gene, CDR1 is MDHEN and CDR2 SYDVKM. V lost 5 bases and J lost 6 bases, and the count of bases not matched to a germline gene is 6. The rearrangement joined TRBV28 to TRBJ2-7; TRBD1 aligns with 8 central bases. The receptor was derived from a man between 50 and 59 years old with Graves' ophthalmopathy. Source material: blood. The DNA is TGTGCCAGCAGTACGGGACAGGCCCCCGAGCAGTACTTC. It codes for CASSTGQAPEQYF.